This entry concerns a single T cell receptor (beta chain). The antigen remains undetermined. At one boundary the junction diverges from the germline segment, which might be a read error. The CDR3 contains 15 residues. Germline CDR1 is SGHTA and CDR2 is FQGNSA. These data belong to a study of CD8 T cells in ankylosing spondylitis. Study-level points and caveats: Reported data indicate significant enrichment of disease-linked clones within matched ankylosing spondylitis synovial fluid. Clones linked with disease were CD8+ and fairly uncommon in the peripheral blood. A motif in TCR beta, a set of eight or nine highly homologous variants, appeared characteristic of ankylosing spondylitis blood.

Quantitative barcoded 5'-RACE was used to prepare TCR beta libraries. From the 5' RACE reads, TCRdb called clonotypes with MiXCR, one entry per CDR3 protein. This sample has approximately 290,000 distinct CDR3 sequences; under 25% occur once, and the top ten carry roughly 3.6%. The receptor comes from a female donor with ankylosing spondylitis or in good health (not recorded which). V gene TRBV7-2 combines with J gene TRBJ2-3; weak D call: TRBD1 (6 bases). The sample taken for sequencing was blood, either unsorted or a sorted T cell fraction (not recorded which). In DNA, the CDR3 is TGTGCCAGCAGCCTAGCCTGGGGGCCGCCAGATACGCAGTATTTT. Protein product: CASSLAWGPPDTQYF.